The 18 T cell receptor beta chains below all came from one sample that was sequenced in a study of CD4 and CD8 cells across lung adenocarcinoma regions. One entry per CDR3 protein, called by TCRdb with MiXCR from the PCR reads. The profile covers some 19,000 distinct CDR3 sequences, with about 50% appearing a single time and 27% taken by the ten largest. Sequenced material: CD8+ T cells from the center of a lung tumor. The receptors derive from a female donor with lung adenocarcinoma. The CD4 and CD8 labels of this study may be unreliable.

This clonotype was detected only a few times. V is TRBV4-1 and J is TRBJ1-1; 7 bases align to TRBD1. Germline V CDR1 and CDR2: MGHRA, YSYEKL. The V and J ends lost 4 bases and 1 base, in that order; junction bases with no gene match: 3. This CDR3 is 14 amino acids long. In nucleotides, the CDR3 is TGCGCCAGCAGCCTGGGACAGCGGAACACTGAAGCTTTCTTT. This translates into CASSLGQRNTEAFF.

About this clonotype itself: Mismatch with germline at one junction end may stem from a read error. V and J are TRBV12-3 or TRBV12-4 and TRBJ2-3; weak D call: TRBD1 (6 bases). The CDR3 has 11 residues. The CDR3 region is CASSLRDTQYF. As DNA, the CDR3 is TGTGCCAGCAGTTTACGGGACACGCAGTATTTC.

This chain uses TRBV12-3 or TRBV12-4 with TRBJ2-3; 8 nucleotides match TRBD1. The CDR3 is 14 residues long. V shed 6 bases and J 2 bases; nucleotides not matched to a gene: 4. CDR3 protein: CASRKGQDTDTQYF. The CDR3 coding sequence is TGTGCCAGCAGGAAGGGACAGGACACAGATACGCAGTATTTT.

The J gene is TRBJ2-1, the V gene TRBV6-1; 12 bases match TRBD1. The J call may be mistaken, given a closer DNA end match to TRBJ2-5. Germline assignment: CDR1 MNHNS and CDR2 SASEGT. This CDR3 comprises 18 residues. The CDR3 loop reads CASSERPGQGATLETQYF. For the CDR3, the DNA is TGTGCCAGCAGTGAGAGACCGGGACAGGGGGCGACGTTGGAGACCCAGTACTTC.

V and J are TRBV6-1 and TRBJ2-5; 9 nucleotides line up with TRBD1. The end of the DNA aligns better with TRBJ2-7, so the J call may be wrong. Germline lookup yields CDR1 MNHNS and CDR2 SASEGT. The CDR3 consists of 15 residues. CDR3 bases: TGTGCCAGCATCTCCTGGGGGACAGGGACCTACGAGCAGTACTTC. Its protein is CASISWGTGTYEQYF.

Worth noting for this clonotype: Compared with germline, one end of the junction differs, possibly owing to a read error. The rearrangement uses TRBV27 and TRBJ1-6; perhaps TRBD1 as D (5 bases). The length of the CDR3 is 14 residues. Per the germline V gene, CDR1 is MNHEY and CDR2 is SMNVEV (reference sequence). The DNA of the CDR3 is TGTGCCAGCAGCGTGTTGGGACCGATTTACGAGCAGTACTTT. Amino acid sequence: CASSVLGPIYEQYF.

This clonotype was seen only a few times. At one boundary the junction diverges from the germline segment, which might be a read error. This chain uses TRBV27 with TRBJ2-5, with D uncertain. CDR1 and CDR2 (germline): MNHEY, SMNVEV (reference sequence). The CDR3 covers 11 residues. The CDR3, as DNA: TGTGCGGGCCGTGCCCAAGAGACCCAGTACTTT. This codes for CAGRAQETQYF.

The chain joins TRBV7-2 to TRBJ1-1; 8 bases are a match to TRBD1. V lost 5 bases to trimming and J lost 3 bases; unmatched junction nucleotides: 8. The CDR3 runs to 15 residues. CDR1 is SGHTA, CDR2 FQGNSA, per germline. The CDR3 loop is CASSIRTGRDTEAFF. The CDR3 coding sequence is TGTGCCAGCAGCATAAGGACAGGGCGGGACACTGAAGCTTTCTTT. The full variable domain, with the rest looked up from reference TRBV7-2 and TRBJ1-1, is GAGVSQSPSNKVTEKGKDVELRCDPISGHTALYWYRQSLGQGLEFLIYFQGNSAPDKSGLPSDRFSAERTGGSVSTLTIQRTQQEDSAVYLCASSIRTGRDTEAFFGQGTRLTVV.

This chain connects TRBV6-5 to TRBJ2-7; 7 bases are a match to TRBD2. Germline V gene lookup returns CDR1 MNHEY and CDR2 SVGAGI. Germline trimming cut 0 bases from V and 2 bases from J; bases unmatched to any gene: 10. The CDR3 is 17 amino acids. The CDR3 sequence is CASSYSLRGEIPYEQYF. In DNA form, the CDR3 reads TGTGCCAGCAGTTACTCCCTCCGGGGGGAGATACCCTACGAGCAGTACTTC.

The chain combines TRBV6-1 with TRBJ1-2; TRBD1 is a possible D gene (6 bases). The CDR3 length is 15 residues. Germline CDR1 is MNHNS and CDR2 is SASEGT. Trimming cost V 6 bases and J 0 bases, with 14 bases left between them. The chain's CDR3 is CASSKGHSPNYGYTF. The CDR3 DNA is TGTGCCAGCAGCAAGGGACACAGTCCTAACTATGGCTACACCTTC.

The chain has TRBV30 and TRBJ1-2, with D perhaps TRBD1 (5 bases). The length of the CDR3 is 14 residues. Between the trimmed V and J ends, which lost 4 bases and 3 bases, there was a span of 15 bases. Germline CDR1 GTSNPN, CDR2 SVGIG (reference sequence). The CDR3: CAWTRGGDDYGYTF. The DNA for the CDR3 is TGTGCCTGGACCCGCGGGGGGGACGACTATGGCTACACCTTC. Full variable domain (rest looked up from reference TRBV30 and TRBJ1-2): SQTIHQWPATLVQPVGSPLSLECTVEGTSNPNLYWYRQAAGRGLQLLFYSVGIGQISSEVPQNLSASRPQDRQFILSSKKLLLSDSGFYLCAWTRGGDDYGYTFGSGTRLTVV.

The chain recombines TRBV6-2 or TRBV6-3 with TRBJ2-3; 7 nucleotides agree with TRBD2. J gave up 2 bases and V 8 bases, and 10 bases lay outside the gene matches. Germline V lookup: CDR1 MNHEY, CDR2 SVGEGT. The CDR3 is 15 residues long. The CDR3 nucleotides are TGTGCCAGCCGCCCGGGGGGAGTGAACACAGATACGCAGTATTTT. Translation: CASRPGGVNTDTQYF.

In this sample, this clonotype turned up a few times. This chain connects TRBV6-1 to TRBJ2-1, with TRBD2 identical over 8 bases. The germline gives CDR1 MNHNS, CDR2 SASEGT. CDR3 length: 15 residues. J gave up 8 bases and V 6 bases, and 12 bases lay outside the gene matches. The CDR3 protein is CASRVGLAPRYEQFF. In nucleotides, the CDR3 is TGTGCCAGCAGGGTTGGACTAGCCCCGCGGTATGAGCAGTTCTTC.

The chain links TRBV7-9 to TRBJ2-1, with 11 bases fitting TRBD2. V was clipped by 11 bases and J by 5 bases; unmatched bases: 8. This CDR3 spans 14 amino acids. Germline loops: CDR1 SEHNR, CDR2 FQNEAQ (reference sequence). The CDR3 DNA is TGTGCCGGATATAGCGGGAGGGCCAACAATGAGCAGTTCTTC. Its protein is CAGYSGRANNEQFF.

In this sample, this clonotype turned up many times. V and J are TRBV10-1 and TRBJ2-1; TRBD2 matches at 10 bases. V was clipped by 4 bases and J by 10 bases; unmatched bases: 10. The CDR3 contains 15 residues. In germline, CDR1 is WNHNN, CDR2 SYGVQD (reference sequence). CDR3 sequence: CASSGASGGTTEQFF. CDR3 DNA sequence: TGCGCCAGCAGTGGGGCTAGCGGGGGTACAACGGAGCAGTTCTTC.

With regard to this clonotype: A read error may produce the germline difference seen at one junction end. This chain joins TRBV10-2 and TRBJ2-3, with D possibly called TRBD1 or TRBD2 (6 bases each). Germline CDR1 is WSHSY and CDR2 is SAAADI. CDR3 length: 15 residues. The CDR3 sequence is CAGGPGGGHPDTQYF. CDR3 bases: TGCGCCGGGGGTCCCGGGGGCGGGCACCCAGATACGCAGTATTTC.

Only a few counts were recorded for this clonotype. J is TRBJ2-5 and V is TRBV3-1; D possibly corresponds to TRBD1 (6 bases). V was pared by 2 bases and J by 5 bases, with 15 bases between. This CDR3 contains 15 residues. Germline assignment: CDR1 LGHDT and CDR2 YNNKEL (reference sequence). CDR3 amino acids: CASSQRTGNAETQYF. CDR3 in DNA: TGTGCCAGCAGCCAACGTACAGGGAACGCGGAGACCCAGTACTTC.

This clonotype has just a few counts. The chain links TRBV15 to TRBJ2-1; 9 nucleotides align to TRBD2. The junction had 14 bases not matched to a gene; V was cut back by 8 bases and J by 9 bases. The CDR3 spans 15 residues. From germline, CDR1 is LNHNV and CDR2 YYDKDF (reference sequence). The DNA of the CDR3 is TGTGCCACCTCCACGGGGGTAGCGGGAGTTAGTGAGCAGTTCTTC. It specifies CATSTGVAGVSEQFF. The full variable domain, in which reference TRBV15 and TRBJ2-1 provide the parts outside the CDR3, is DAMVIQNPRYQVTQFGKPVTLSCSQTLNHNVMYWYQQKSSQAPKLLFHYYDKDFNNEADTPDNFQSRRPNTSFCFLDIRSPGLGDTAMYLCATSTGVAGVSEQFFGPGTRLTVL.